This T cell receptor (beta chain) stems from a study of cytomegalovirus exposure and HLA in healthy donors. General observations from the study: CMV serostatus was the sole immune exposure data available.

This CDR3 has 14 amino acids. Germline V gene sequence: CDR1 PRHDT, CDR2 FYEKMQ (reference sequence). The V segment lost 5 bases and the J segment 3 bases; nucleotides outside the gene matches: 4. The study ran its PCR with 60 Vbeta and 13 Jbeta primers. TCRdb keeps only in-frame clones here, not all; method: immunoSEQ multiplex PCR. The profile covers some 120,000 clones, with about 73% appearing a single time and 5.8% taken by the ten largest. With respect to this clone: Its specificity is unknown.

This clonotype originated in a woman between 45 and 60 years old in good health and CMV-seropositive. The sequenced sample was PBMCs. The chain recombines TRBV13 with TRBJ2-5; 9 bases agree with TRBD1. The CDR3 reads CASSNRDREETQYF. Here the CDR3 DNA reads TGTGCCAGCAGCAACCGGGACAGGGAAGAGACCCAGTACTTC.